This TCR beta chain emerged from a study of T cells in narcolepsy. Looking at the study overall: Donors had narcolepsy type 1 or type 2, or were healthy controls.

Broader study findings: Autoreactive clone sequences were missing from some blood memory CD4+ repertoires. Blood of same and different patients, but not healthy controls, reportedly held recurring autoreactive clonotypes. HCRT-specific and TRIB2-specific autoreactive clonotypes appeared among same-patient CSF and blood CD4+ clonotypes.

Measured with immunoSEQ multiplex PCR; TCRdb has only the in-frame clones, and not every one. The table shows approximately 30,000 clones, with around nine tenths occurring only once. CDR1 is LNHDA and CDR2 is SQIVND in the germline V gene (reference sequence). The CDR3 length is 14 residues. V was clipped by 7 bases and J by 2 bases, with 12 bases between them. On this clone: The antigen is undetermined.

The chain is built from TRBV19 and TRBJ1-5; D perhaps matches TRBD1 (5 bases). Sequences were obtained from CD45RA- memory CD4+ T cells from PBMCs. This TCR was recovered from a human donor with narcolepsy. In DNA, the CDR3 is TGTGCCAGTACCGAGTCGGGGGGCAATCAGCCCCAGCATTTT. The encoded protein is CASTESGGNQPQHF.